Listed here are 20 T cell receptor beta chains from one sample, sequenced in a study of T cell changes during pregnancy in multiple sclerosis. The assay was immunoSEQ multiplex PCR, and TCRdb's table has in-frame clones only and misses some. The table has tens of thousands of clones, roughly nine tenths seen once. The material sequenced was CD4+ T cells from peripheral blood mononuclear cells, taken in the first trimester of pregnancy. The receptors here all came from a female donor with multiple sclerosis, enrolled in a pregnancy study.

J is TRBJ1-5 and V is TRBV7-9; D remains unclear. The CDR3 runs to 14 residues. CDR1 is SEHNR and CDR2 is FQNEAQ in the germline V gene (reference sequence). Trimming removed 1 base from V and 0 bases from J, with 4 bases in between. CDR3 nucleotides: TGTGCCAGCAGCTTAGACATTAGCAATCAGCCCCAGCATTTT. The encoded protein is CASSLDISNQPQHF.

The chain is built from TRBV19 and TRBJ2-2, with 10 bases aligning to TRBD1. J was trimmed by 5 bases and V by 3 bases; bases with no gene match: 6. This CDR3 spans 16 amino acids. CDR1 is LNHDA and CDR2 is SQIVND in the germline V gene (reference sequence). As DNA, the CDR3 is TGTGCCAGTAGTATCGGACAGGGGGGTAGGACCGGGGAGCTGTTTTTT. Protein product: CASSIGQGGRTGELFF.

This rearrangement joins TRBV2 to TRBJ2-3; 12 bases map to TRBD2. The CDR3 contains 17 residues. The germline CDR1 and CDR2 sequences are SNHLY and FYNNEI. With 5 bases clipped from V and 4 bases from J, the junction kept 10 bases outside the gene matches. The CDR3 loop reads CASSLRLAGEEADTQYF. The CDR3, as DNA: TGTGCCAGCAGTCTGAGACTAGCGGGGGAAGAGGCAGATACGCAGTATTTT.

This clone is medium-sized in the sample. The rearrangement joins TRBV6-1 to TRBJ2-7, with a possible D match to TRBD1 (6 bases). CDR1 and CDR2 from the germline V gene are MNHNS and SASEGT. V was cut by 4 bases and J by 2 bases, with 6 bases left in between. CDR3 length equals 12 residues. CDR3 sequence (DNA): TGTGCCAGCAGTGCAGGGGCCTACGAGCAGTACTTC. Translation gives CASSAGAYEQYF.

This chain uses TRBV6-1 with TRBJ1-2; 9 positions agree with TRBD1. Germline V lookup: CDR1 MNHNS, CDR2 SASEGT. The junction had 14 bases not matched to a gene; V was cut back by 6 bases and J by 9 bases. The length of the CDR3 is 15 residues. CDR3 sequence reads: CASRTGTGWTGRYTF. The DNA for the CDR3 is TGTGCCAGCAGAACCGGGACAGGGTGGACCGGTCGCTACACCTTC.

The CDR3 DNA reads as TGTGCCAGCTCACAAACCGGGACTGACACTGAAGCTTTCTTT. Translation gives CASSQTGTDTEAFF. The chain is built from TRBV18 and TRBJ1-1, with D possibly matching TRBD1 (5 bases). The V end lost 4 bases, the J end lost 3 bases, and 12 bases lay between the germline ends. The V gene's germline CDR1 is KGHSH and CDR2 LQKENI. This CDR3 contains 14 residues.

The chain employs TRBV27 and TRBJ1-2, with TRBD1 matching 8 bases. The CDR3 sequence is 14 residues long. Germline trimming cut 6 bases from V and 8 bases from J; bases unmatched to any gene: 11. Germline V gene sequence: CDR1 MNHEY, CDR2 SMNVEV (reference sequence). The CDR3 nucleotides read TGTGCCAGCAGCGAAAACAGGGGGTACCGCGGCTACACCTTC. Its protein is CASSENRGYRGYTF.

This chain links TRBV5-1 with TRBJ1-4, with D possibly TRBD1 on 6 matching bases. The CDR3 covers 13 residues. V shed 4 bases and J shed 5 bases, with 9 bases lying between them. Germline values: CDR1 SGHRS, CDR2 YFSETQ. The CDR3 DNA reads TGCGCCAGCAGCCCGGACAGAAATGAAAAACTGTTTTTT. Translation gives CASSPDRNEKLFF.

This chain connects TRBV6-5 to TRBJ2-3, with TRBD1 matching 12 bases. Germline CDR1 is MNHEY and CDR2 is SVGAGI. With 6 bases clipped from V and 14 bases from J, the junction kept 9 bases outside the gene matches. The CDR3 is made up of 13 amino acids. The DNA of the CDR3 is TGTGCCAGCAGACCCCCAGGGACAGGGGGCCTGTATTTT. It specifies CASRPPGTGGLYF.

The V call is TRBV5-1, the J call TRBJ2-1; tentatively, D is TRBD2 (5 bases). V dropped 4 bases and J dropped 5 bases, with 16 bases sitting between them. Germline V gene lookup returns CDR1 SGHRS and CDR2 YFSETQ. The CDR3 runs to 15 residues. The CDR3 loop reads CASSTDYVQNNEQFF. The CDR3 coding sequence is TGCGCCAGCAGCACTGACTACGTTCAAAACAATGAGCAGTTCTTC. Together with reference TRBV5-1 and TRBJ2-1, the CDR3 gives the full variable domain: KAGVTQTPRYLIKTRGQQVTLSCSPISGHRSVSWYQQTPGQGLQFLFEYFSETQRNKGNFPGRFSGRQFSNSRSEMNVSTLELGDSALYLCASSTDYVQNNEQFFGPGTRLTVL.

This clone has only one observation. The V gene is TRBV6-1, the J gene TRBJ1-5; 8 bases are shared with TRBD1. The CDR3 spans 15 residues. In germline, CDR1 is MNHNS, CDR2 SASEGT. Trimming took 3 bases from V and 3 from J; bases not matched to a gene: 4. CDR3 sequence reads: CASSETGANNQPQHF. Written as DNA, the CDR3 is TGTGCCAGCAGTGAGACAGGGGCTAACAATCAGCCCCAGCATTTT.

V usage is TRBV6-1 and J usage is TRBJ1-2; D remains ambiguous. Germline-derived CDR1 and CDR2 are MNHNS and SASEGT. V was cut by 6 bases and J by 5 bases, with 16 bases left in between. The CDR3 is 14 residues long. This CDR3 is CASRAEPLGYGYTF. The CDR3 DNA sequence: TGTGCCAGCAGGGCAGAGCCCCTAGGATATGGCTACACCTTC.

The rearrangement joins TRBV30 to TRBJ2-3; 8 bases are a match to TRBD2. V gave up 1 base and J gave up 1 base; unmatched junction bases: 10. Germline CDR1 GTSNPN, CDR2 SVGIG (reference sequence). This CDR3 is built from 17 residues. The CDR3: CAWSESAGGYGTDTQYF. CDR3 sequence (DNA): TGTGCCTGGAGTGAATCGGCGGGAGGTTACGGCACAGATACGCAGTATTTT. Complete variable domain (other parts from reference TRBV30 and TRBJ2-3): SQTIHQWPATLVQPVGSPLSLECTVEGTSNPNLYWYRQAAGRGLQLLFYSVGIGQISSEVPQNLSASRPQDRQFILSSKKLLLSDSGFYLCAWSESAGGYGTDTQYFGPGTRLTVL.

V is TRBV5-6 and J is TRBJ2-2, with TRBD1 matching 9 bases. There are 18 residues in the CDR3. After removal of 4 bases from V and 3 bases from J, the junction contained 13 bases not matched to a gene. Germline V gives CDR1 SGHDT, CDR2 YYEEEE. The CDR3 region is CASSLPGTGLVDTGELFF. The DNA of the CDR3 is TGTGCCAGCAGCCTTCCCGGGACAGGGCTGGTCGACACCGGGGAGCTGTTTTTT.

The chain combines TRBV6-7 with TRBJ1-1, with D hard to call. TRBV6-7 is flagged as an ORF with uncertain function. The CDR3 contains 15 residues. V was shortened by 2 bases and J by 0 bases, with 10 bases between the two germline ends. Written as DNA, the CDR3 is TGTGCCAGCAGTTACACGGAGGGAGTGAACACTGAAGCTTTCTTT. Amino acids: CASSYTEGVNTEAFF.

This chain uses TRBV4-3 with TRBJ1-3; 7 bases agree with TRBD1. The CDR3 has 17 residues. V was pared by 0 bases and J by 3 bases, with 8 bases of the junction left unmatched. From germline, CDR1 is LGHNA and CDR2 YSLEER. The CDR3 sequence is CASSQDRMRDSGNTIYF. As DNA, the CDR3 is TGCGCCAGCAGCCAAGATAGAATGAGGGACAGTGGAAACACCATATATTTT.

The chain is built from TRBV4-2 and TRBJ1-1; no clear D. The CDR3 has 16 residues. CDR1 LGHNA and CDR2 YNFKEQ come from the germline V gene. Trimming shortened V by 0 bases and J by 1 base, and 12 bases separated the two germline ends. Here the CDR3 DNA reads TGTGCCAGCAGCCAAGAAGGCGGGGAACCGAACACTGAAGCTTTCTTT. Translation: CASSQEGGEPNTEAFF.

The CDR3 loop is CASSYDGAGELFF. In DNA, the CDR3 is TGTGCCAGCAGTTACGACGGGGCCGGGGAGCTGTTTTTT. V usage is TRBV6-5 and J usage is TRBJ2-2; maybe TRBD2 (5 bases). The length of the CDR3 is 13 residues. Germline-derived CDR1 and CDR2 are MNHEY and SVGAGI. Trimming removed 2 bases at V and 6 bases at J, with 7 bases between.

The rearrangement joins TRBV19 to TRBJ1-4; D unclear. CDR3 length: 14 residues. The germline V gene has CDR1 LNHDA and CDR2 SQIVND (reference sequence). Trimming removed 7 bases at V and 2 bases at J, with 11 bases between. CDR3 nucleotide sequence: TGTGCCAGTACCTTCGGTCACACTAATGAAAAACTGTTTTTT. Its translation: CASTFGHTNEKLFF.

The gene calls are TRBV2 and TRBJ2-3, with D uncertain. Trimming removed 5 bases at V and 4 bases at J, with 10 bases between. This CDR3 is 13 amino acids long. The germline gives CDR1 SNHLY, CDR2 FYNNEI. The CDR3 spells CASSLDRPDTQYF. CDR3 sequence (DNA): TGTGCCAGCAGTCTAGACCGCCCAGATACGCAGTATTTT.